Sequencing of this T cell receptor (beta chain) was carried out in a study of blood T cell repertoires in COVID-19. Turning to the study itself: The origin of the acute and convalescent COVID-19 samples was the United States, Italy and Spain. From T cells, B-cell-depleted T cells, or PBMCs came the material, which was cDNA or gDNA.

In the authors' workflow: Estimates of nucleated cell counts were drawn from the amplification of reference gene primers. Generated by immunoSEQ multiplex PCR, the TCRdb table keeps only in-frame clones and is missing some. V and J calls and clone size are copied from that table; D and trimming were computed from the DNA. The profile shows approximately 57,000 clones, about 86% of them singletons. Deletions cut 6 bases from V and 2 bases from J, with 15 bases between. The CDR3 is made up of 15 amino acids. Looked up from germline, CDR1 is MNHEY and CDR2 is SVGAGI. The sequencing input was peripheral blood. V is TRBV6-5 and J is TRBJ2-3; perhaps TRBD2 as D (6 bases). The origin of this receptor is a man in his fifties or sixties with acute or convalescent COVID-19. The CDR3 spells CASSTGSGVTDTQYF. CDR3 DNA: TGTGCCAGCAGCACCGGGTCGGGAGTCACAGATACGCAGTATTTT.